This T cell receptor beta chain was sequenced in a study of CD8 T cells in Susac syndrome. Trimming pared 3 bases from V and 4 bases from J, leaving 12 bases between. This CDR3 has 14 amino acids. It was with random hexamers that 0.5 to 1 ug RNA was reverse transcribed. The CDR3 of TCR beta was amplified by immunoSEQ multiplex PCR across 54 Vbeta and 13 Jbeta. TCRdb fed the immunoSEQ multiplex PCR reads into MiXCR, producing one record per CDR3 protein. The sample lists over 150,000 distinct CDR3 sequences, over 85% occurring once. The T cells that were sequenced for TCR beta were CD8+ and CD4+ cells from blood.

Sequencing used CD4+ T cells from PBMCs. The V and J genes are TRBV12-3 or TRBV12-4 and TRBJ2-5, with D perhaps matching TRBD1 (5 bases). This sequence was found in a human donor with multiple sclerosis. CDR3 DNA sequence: TGTGCCAGCAGTTTTTTCCAGGGTGGAGAGACCCAGTACTTC. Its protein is CASSFFQGGETQYF.